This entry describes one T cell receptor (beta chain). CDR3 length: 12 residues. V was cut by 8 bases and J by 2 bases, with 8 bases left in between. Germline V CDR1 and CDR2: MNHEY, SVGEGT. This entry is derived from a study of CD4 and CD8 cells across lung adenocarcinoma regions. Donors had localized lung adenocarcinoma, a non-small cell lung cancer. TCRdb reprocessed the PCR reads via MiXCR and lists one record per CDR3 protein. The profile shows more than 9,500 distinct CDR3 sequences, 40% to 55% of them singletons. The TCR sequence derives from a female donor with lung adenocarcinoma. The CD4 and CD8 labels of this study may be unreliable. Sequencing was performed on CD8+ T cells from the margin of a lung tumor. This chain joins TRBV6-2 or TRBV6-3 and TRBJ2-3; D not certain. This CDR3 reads CASGLTTDTQYF. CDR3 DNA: TGTGCCAGCGGCTTAACCACAGATACGCAGTATTTT.